This T cell receptor (beta chain) appears in the sequencing data of a study of T cell responses to AZD1222 COVID-19 vaccine. Assay: immunoSEQ multiplex PCR; the TCRdb copy retains only in-frame clones and omits some. The data hold 70,000 to 85,000 clones, with 70% to 85% observed a single time. J gave up 8 bases and V 5 bases, and 14 bases lay outside the gene matches. The length of the CDR3 is 17 residues. The V gene's germline CDR1 is MNHEY and CDR2 SVGEGT. The chain couples TRBV6-2 or TRBV6-3 to TRBJ2-1, with 11 bases aligning to TRBD2. The clonotype originates from an adult in good health. This sample comprised peripheral blood, obtained on day 0 of AZD1222 vaccination. The CDR3 spells CASSKYLAGGGRYEQFF. CDR3 in DNA: TGTGCCAGCAGTAAATATCTAGCGGGAGGAGGCCGATATGAGCAGTTCTTC.